The 5 T cell receptor beta chains given below trace back to one sample, sequenced in a study of CD8+ T cells in alopecia areata. As the sequencing template, cDNA was produced by extracting RNA and reverse transcribing it. The table came from immunoSEQ multiplex PCR; TCRdb's copy has only in-frame clones and leaves some out. The sample shows some 120,000 clones, about 46% of them seen only once. The sample consisted of NKG2D-low CD8+ T cells sorted from blood. All receptors derive from a human donor with alopecia areata.

This clone is medium-sized by share. This chain links TRBV19 with TRBJ1-1; D unresolved. The CDR3 runs to 12 residues. The germline gives CDR1 LNHDA, CDR2 SQIVND (reference sequence). Trimming shortened V by 11 bases and J by 1 base, and 11 bases separated the two germline ends. CDR3 protein: CAVLIGNTEAFF. The CDR3 bases are TGTGCCGTCCTTATTGGGAACACTGAAGCTTTCTTT.

The V call is TRBV14, the J call TRBJ2-2; a possible D gene is TRBD2 (6 bases). Between the trimmed V and J ends, which lost 4 bases and 6 bases, there was a span of 21 bases. CDR1 is SGHDN, CDR2 FVKESK, per germline. The CDR3 contains 17 residues. The CDR3 is CASSRRTLGLVSGELFF. The CDR3 nucleotides read TGTGCCAGCAGCCGGCGGACCTTGGGACTTGTTTCCGGGGAGCTGTTTTTT.

This clone was observed a few times. The chain links TRBV28 to TRBJ1-1; D not certain. Trimming stripped 6 bases from V and 0 bases from J, with 17 bases between. This CDR3 is built from 16 residues. The germline V gene has CDR1 MDHEN and CDR2 SYDVKM. The CDR3 spells CASRPGSPLMNTEAFF. CDR3 nucleotide sequence: TGTGCCAGCAGGCCCGGTAGTCCCTTAATGAACACTGAAGCTTTCTTT.

The chain combines TRBV27 with TRBJ2-2; D is possibly TRBD2 (5 bases). The CDR3 is made up of 13 amino acids. V was pared by 5 bases and J by 6 bases, with 10 bases between. CDR1 and CDR2 (germline): MNHEY, SMNVEV (reference sequence). The DNA of the CDR3 is TGTGCCAGCAGTCCGTCCGGGGCCGGGGAGCTGTTTTTT. It translates to CASSPSGAGELFF.

The chain is built from TRBV29-1 and TRBJ2-7; TRBD2 matches 11 bases. V shed 6 bases and J 0 bases; nucleotides not matched to a gene: 4. This CDR3 is 14 amino acids long. Germline V gene lookup returns CDR1 SQVTM and CDR2 ANQGSEA. CDR3 sequence: CSVGTSGDSYEQYF. CDR3 DNA sequence: TGCAGCGTCGGGACTAGCGGAGACTCCTACGAGCAGTACTTC.